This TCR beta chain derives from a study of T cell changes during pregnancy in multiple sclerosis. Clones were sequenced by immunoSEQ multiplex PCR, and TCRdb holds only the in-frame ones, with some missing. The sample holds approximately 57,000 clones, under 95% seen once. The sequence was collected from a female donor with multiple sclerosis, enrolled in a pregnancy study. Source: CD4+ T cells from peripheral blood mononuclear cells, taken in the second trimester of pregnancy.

The DNA for the CDR3 is TGCGCCAGCAGCTTGGGGGGGAGGCAGGCATCTGAAGCTTTCTTT. Residues: CASSLGGRQASEAFF. The chain links TRBV5-1 to TRBJ1-1; a possible D gene is TRBD1 (5 bases). The CDR3 is 15 amino acids. Germline V gives CDR1 SGHRS, CDR2 YFSETQ. V gave up 0 bases and J gave up 6 bases, with 15 bases separating them.